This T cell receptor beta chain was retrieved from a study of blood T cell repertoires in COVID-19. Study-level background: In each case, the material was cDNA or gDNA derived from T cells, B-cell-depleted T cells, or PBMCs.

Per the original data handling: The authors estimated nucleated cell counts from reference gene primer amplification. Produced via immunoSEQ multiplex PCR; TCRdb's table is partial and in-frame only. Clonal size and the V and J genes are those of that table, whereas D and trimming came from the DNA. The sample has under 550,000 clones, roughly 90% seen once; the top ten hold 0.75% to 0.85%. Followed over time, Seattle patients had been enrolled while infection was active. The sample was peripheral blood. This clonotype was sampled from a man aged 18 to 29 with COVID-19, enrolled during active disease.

The CDR3 here is CASSPPGGPYGYTF. The CDR3 DNA follows: TGTGCCAGCAGTCCCCCGGGGGGCCCCTATGGCTACACCTTC. This chain links TRBV27 with TRBJ1-2; weak D call: TRBD1 (6 bases). CDR1 and CDR2 from the germline V gene are MNHEY and SMNVEV (reference sequence). Trimming shortened V by 5 bases and J by 4 bases, and 14 bases separated the two germline ends. The CDR3 consists of 14 residues.